The 6 T cell receptor beta chains given below trace back to one sample, sequenced in a study of CD8 T cells in Susac syndrome. RNA was extracted with the RNeasy kit, and a quantity of 0.5 to 1 ug was reverse transcribed using random hexamers. TCRdb ran MiXCR on the immunoSEQ multiplex PCR reads and lists one entry per CDR3 protein. In the table there are about 140,000 distinct CDR3 sequences, over 85% of which are singletons. Sequencing was performed on CD8+ T cells from PBMCs. The receptor source for this set is a human donor in good health.

The chain carries TRBV29-1 and TRBJ2-5; no clear D. Germline assignment: CDR1 SQVTM and CDR2 ANQGSEA. CDR3 size: 10 residues. V was cut by 5 bases and J by 5 bases, with 6 bases left in between. The CDR3 protein is CSVWLETQYF. In DNA, the CDR3 is TGCAGCGTTTGGCTGGAGACCCAGTACTTC.

This clonotype was seen just once. The chain joins TRBV15 to TRBJ2-6, with D possibly called TRBD1 or TRBD2 (5 bases each). V lost 4 bases and J 2 bases, leaving 12 bases between the germline ends. CDR1 and CDR2 (germline): LNHNV, YYDKDF (reference sequence). The CDR3 runs 16 residues. This chain's CDR3 is CATSTMTGPGANVLTF. Written as DNA, the CDR3 is TGTGCCACCAGCACCATGACGGGACCTGGGGCCAACGTCCTGACTTTC. The entire variable domain, with the rest obtained from reference TRBV15 and TRBJ2-6, is as follows: DAMVIQNPRYQVTQFGKPVTLSCSQTLNHNVMYWYQQKSSQAPKLLFHYYDKDFNNEADTPDNFQSRRPNTSFCFLDIRSPGLGDTAMYLCATSTMTGPGANVLTFGAGSRLTVL.

The J gene is TRBJ1-2, the V gene TRBV20-1; D is possibly TRBD1 (5 bases). The CDR3 consists of 13 residues. V shed 0 bases and J shed 9 bases, with 14 bases lying between them. Germline CDR1 and CDR2: DFQATT and SNEGSKA (reference sequence). The CDR3 loop is CSARDLLTVRYTF. CDR3 in DNA: TGCAGTGCTAGAGATCTATTGACAGTCCGCTACACCTTC.

The chain links TRBV6-2 or TRBV6-3 to TRBJ2-1; TRBD2 is a possible D gene (5 bases). In germline, CDR1 is MNHEY, CDR2 SVGEGT. The CDR3 has 15 amino acids. Trimming stripped 5 bases from V and 4 bases from J, with 15 bases between. The CDR3 nucleotides read TGTGCCAGCAGTCTTACTAGTCTCGAATACAATGAGCAGTTCTTC. Translated: CASSLTSLEYNEQFF.

This clonotype was recorded once. The V and J genes are TRBV21-1 and TRBJ2-7. TRBV21-1 has pseudogene status. The CDR3 spans 12 residues. CDR3 sequence: CASSKGSYEQYF. CDR3 coding DNA: TGTGCCAGCAGCAAAGGGAGCTACGAGCAGTACTTC.

CDR3 amino acids: CASSFTRADTQYF. The CDR3 nucleotides read TGTGCCAGCAGTTTTACTAGAGCAGATACGCAGTATTTT. This chain joins TRBV12-3 or TRBV12-4 and TRBJ2-3; D possibly corresponds to TRBD2 (5 bases). The CDR3 has 13 residues. Trimming took 3 bases from V and 4 from J, leaving 8 bases between them.